The 12 T cell receptor beta chains in this list originate from one sample, sequenced in a study of blood T cell repertoires in COVID-19. Data came from immunoSEQ multiplex PCR; TCRdb stores just in-frame clones and leaves some out. The repertoire holds 200,000 or so clones, with roughly 80% as singletons. Sample: PBMCs or T cells enriched from blood (not recorded which). These receptors originate from a woman between 40 and 50 years old with acute COVID-19.

This sequence joins TRBV9 and TRBJ2-5; 8 nucleotides match TRBD1. The CDR3 length is 15 residues. CDR1 SGDLS and CDR2 YYNGEE come from the germline V gene. Trimming at V came to 4 bases and at J to 1 base, leaving 6 bases not matched to a gene. The CDR3 bases are TGTGCCAGCAGCCCAACCGGGACAGGCCAAGAGACCCAGTACTTC. This sequence encodes CASSPTGTGQETQYF.

The rearrangement links TRBV6-5 to TRBJ2-7; 8 nucleotides line up with TRBD2. The ends lost 6 bases at V and 5 bases at J; junction bases unmatched: 9. The CDR3 is 14 amino acids. Germline assignment: CDR1 MNHEY and CDR2 SVGAGI. Here the CDR3 reads CASSILHGGDEQYF. CDR3 DNA sequence: TGTGCCAGCAGCATACTTCACGGGGGGGACGAGCAGTACTTC.

This sequence joins TRBV5-1 and TRBJ1-3; 7 bases line up with TRBD1. Germline values: CDR1 SGHRS, CDR2 YFSETQ. V was clipped by 4 bases and J by 0 bases; unmatched bases: 7. The length of the CDR3 is 16 residues. The CDR3 region has the DNA TGCGCCAGCAGCGGCGGGACAGCTAGCTCTGGAAACACCATATATTTT. Amino acid sequence: CASSGGTASSGNTIYF. The full variable domain, rest sourced from reference TRBV5-1 and TRBJ1-3, is KAGVTQTPRYLIKTRGQQVTLSCSPISGHRSVSWYQQTPGQGLQFLFEYFSETQRNKGNFPGRFSGRQFSNSRSEMNVSTLELGDSALYLCASSGGTASSGNTIYFGEGSWLTVV.

This clone has just a few counts. J is TRBJ1-4 and V is TRBV28; D not resolved. Deletions cut 10 bases from V and 8 bases from J, with 14 bases between. Germline CDR1 reads MDHEN; CDR2 reads SYDVKM. The CDR3 contains 12 residues. CDR3 amino acids: CATARLREKLFF. In DNA form, the CDR3 reads TGTGCCACCGCCCGTTTGAGGGAAAAACTGTTTTTT.

This sequence joins TRBV6-5 and TRBJ1-1; no clear D gene. The CDR3 consists of 16 residues. CDR1 and CDR2 (germline): MNHEY, SVGAGI. V was trimmed by 0 bases and J by 1 base, leaving 12 bases between them. The CDR3 bases are TGTGCCAGCAGTTACTCGAGGTGGATGGGGAACACTGAAGCTTTCTTT. Its translation is CASSYSRWMGNTEAFF.

The chain recombines TRBV18 with TRBJ2-2, with 10 bases fitting TRBD1. The J segment lost 6 bases and the V segment lost 3 bases, leaving 10 bases of the junction unmatched. The CDR3 is 17 amino acids. Germline V CDR1 and CDR2: KGHSH, LQKENI. CDR3 DNA sequence: TGTGCCAGCTCACCCATCGGGACAGGGGAAGGCGCCGGGGAGCTGTTTTTT. Translation gives CASSPIGTGEGAGELFF.

The chain links TRBV20-1 to TRBJ2-7; a weak D match, TRBD2 (5 bases). Trimming took 3 bases from V and 3 from J, leaving 9 bases between them. In germline, CDR1 is DFQATT, CDR2 SNEGSKA (reference sequence). This CDR3 contains 12 residues. The CDR3 DNA is TGCAGTGCTAGTGAGGGAGTCTACGAGCAGTACTTC. Protein sequence: CSASEGVYEQYF.

This chain uses TRBV12-5 with TRBJ2-3; the match to TRBD2 covers 8 bases. V was clipped by 1 base and J by 1 base; unmatched bases: 1. CDR3 length equals 15 residues. CDR1 and CDR2 from the germline V gene are LGHNT and FRNRAP. The CDR3 is CASGLGAGGTDTQYF. DNA for the CDR3: TGTGCTAGTGGTTTGGGAGCGGGAGGCACAGATACGCAGTATTTT.

The V gene is TRBV5-1, the J gene TRBJ2-2; 8 bases fit TRBD2. This CDR3 is built from 14 residues. The germline V gene encodes CDR1 SGHRS and CDR2 YFSETQ. V gave up 4 bases and J gave up 7 bases; unmatched junction bases: 6. The CDR3 protein is CASSHPGGVGELFF. The CDR3 bases are TGCGCCAGCAGCCACCCCGGGGGGGTCGGGGAGCTGTTTTTT.

The chain uses TRBV5-4 and TRBJ2-6; possibly TRBD2 for D (5 bases). V shed 0 bases and J shed 2 bases, with 6 bases lying between them. The CDR3 loop spans 15 amino acids. Germline values: CDR1 SGHNT, CDR2 YYREEE (reference sequence). CDR3 region: CASSLGGTGANVLTF. The CDR3 DNA reads TGTGCCAGCAGCTTGGGAGGGACTGGGGCCAACGTCCTGACTTTC.

The V gene is TRBV27, the J gene TRBJ2-1, with 13 bases that match TRBD2. Trimming took 6 bases from V and 9 from J; bases not matched to a gene: 11. CDR3 size: 16 residues. Per the germline V gene, CDR1 is MNHEY and CDR2 is SMNVEV (reference sequence). This CDR3 reads CASSKLGLAGELEQFF. CDR3 nucleotide sequence: TGTGCCAGCAGCAAGCTCGGACTAGCGGGAGAACTTGAGCAGTTCTTC.

The gene calls are TRBV9 and TRBJ2-7, with TRBD1 matching over 7 bases. Germline trimming cut 7 bases from V and 3 bases from J; bases unmatched to any gene: 13. CDR3 length: 15 amino acids. Germline assignment: CDR1 SGDLS and CDR2 YYNGEE. The CDR3 region has the DNA TGTGCCAGCTCCCTGACCGGCAGGGGGATCTACGAGCAGTACTTC. Its translation: CASSLTGRGIYEQYF.